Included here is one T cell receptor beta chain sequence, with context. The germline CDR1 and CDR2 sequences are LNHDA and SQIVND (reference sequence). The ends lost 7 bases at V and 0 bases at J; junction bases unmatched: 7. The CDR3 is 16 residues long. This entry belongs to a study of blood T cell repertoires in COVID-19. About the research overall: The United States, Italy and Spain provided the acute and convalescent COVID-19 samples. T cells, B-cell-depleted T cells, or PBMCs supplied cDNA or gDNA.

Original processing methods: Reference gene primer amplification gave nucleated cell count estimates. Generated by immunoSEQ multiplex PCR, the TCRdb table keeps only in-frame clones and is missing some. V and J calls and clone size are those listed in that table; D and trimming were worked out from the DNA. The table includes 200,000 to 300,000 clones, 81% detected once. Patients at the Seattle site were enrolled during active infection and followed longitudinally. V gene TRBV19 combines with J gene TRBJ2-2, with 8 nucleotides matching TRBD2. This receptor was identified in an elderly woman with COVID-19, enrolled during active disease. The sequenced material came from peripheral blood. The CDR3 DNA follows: TGTGCCAGTACCATGGCGGGACTAGCGAACACCGGGGAGCTGTTTTTT. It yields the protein CASTMAGLANTGELFF.